The 30 T cell receptor beta chains in this list originate from one sample, sequenced in a study of vaccination effects on CD4 cells after COVID-19. Before any sequencing was done, the ViraFEST assay used viral peptide pools to expand antigen-specific CD4+ T cells. Researchers isolated CD4+ T cells once roughly nine days of culture had elapsed. All participants had two doses of either the BNT162b2 or mRNA-1273 vaccine. Their antigens are not known. Profiling relied on immunoSEQ multiplex PCR, and the TCRdb table lists in-frame clones only, not all of them. Here the sample spans tens of thousands of clones, around 73% being singletons. The input for sequencing was CD4+ T cells from PBMCs cultured with HCoV-229E spike peptides, taken after COVID-19 vaccination. These receptors were taken from a human donor who received a COVID-19 vaccine.

The chain carries TRBV4-1 and TRBJ2-3; no firm D call. The germline gives CDR1 MGHRA, CDR2 YSYEKL. V shed 0 bases and J shed 5 bases, with 9 bases lying between them. The CDR3 runs 14 residues. The CDR3 is CASSQENWGDTQYF. CDR3 coding DNA: TGCGCCAGCAGCCAAGAAAACTGGGGAGATACGCAGTATTTT.

This rearrangement joins TRBV18 to TRBJ2-5, with D possibly matching TRBD2 (6 bases). The germline CDR1 and CDR2 sequences are KGHSH and LQKENI. The CDR3 runs to 14 residues. The V end was cut by 0 bases, the J end by 5 bases, with 10 bases between. The CDR3 region is CASSPPGLRETQYF. In nucleotides, the CDR3 is TGTGCCAGCTCACCACCGGGACTGAGGGAGACCCAGTACTTC.

This chain joins TRBV7-9 and TRBJ1-6, with a tentative D call TRBD1 (5 bases). The germline V gene encodes CDR1 SEHNR and CDR2 FQNEAQ (reference sequence). V gave up 3 bases and J gave up 7 bases, with 13 bases separating them. This CDR3 is 15 amino acids long. Written as DNA, the CDR3 is TGTGCCAGCAGCTTGGGGCCGGCGGGGAATTCACCCCTCCACTTT. This gives the protein CASSLGPAGNSPLHF.

CDR3 amino acids: CASTPDLLGIQPQHF. The DNA of the CDR3 is TGTGCCAGCACCCCGGACCTCCTAGGTATTCAGCCCCAGCATTTT. This chain joins TRBV6-6 and TRBJ1-5; D uncertain. V lost 7 bases, J lost 6 bases, and 19 bases lay in between. The CDR3 consists of 15 residues. Germline CDR1 is MNHNY and CDR2 is SVGAGI (reference sequence).

The chain combines TRBV6-5 with TRBJ1-3, with D uncertain. In germline, CDR1 is MNHEY, CDR2 SVGAGI. The CDR3 spans 14 residues. V gave up 5 bases and J gave up 0 bases, with 8 bases separating them. In DNA form, the CDR3 reads TGTGCCAGCAGTAAGGGCCTCTCTGGAAACACCATATATTTT. Translation: CASSKGLSGNTIYF.

This clone was found a few times. The V and J genes are TRBV5-1 and TRBJ2-5; D is uncertain. This CDR3 is 13 amino acids long. Germline-derived CDR1 and CDR2 are SGHRS and YFSETQ. V was trimmed by 2 bases and J by 5 bases, leaving 10 bases between them. The CDR3 region is CASSFTAQETQYF. CDR3 coding DNA: TGCGCCAGCAGCTTCACCGCCCAGGAGACCCAGTACTTC.

The chain couples TRBV28 to TRBJ2-3, with TRBD2 matching 7 bases. CDR1 MDHEN and CDR2 SYDVKM come from the germline V gene. The CDR3 is made up of 12 amino acids. Trimming cost V 10 bases and J 2 bases; bases outside gene matches: 3. The DNA of the CDR3 is TGTGCCACCGGGACTAACACAGATACGCAGTATTTT. Protein: CATGTNTDTQYF.

V gene TRBV19 combines with J gene TRBJ2-2; D is perhaps TRBD2 (6 bases). Germline V gene lookup returns CDR1 LNHDA and CDR2 SQIVND (reference sequence). Trimming pared 3 bases from V and 5 bases from J, leaving 7 bases between. The CDR3 has 13 amino acids. The CDR3 reads CASSIRGTGELFF. The DNA of the CDR3 is TGTGCCAGTAGTATTCGGGGGACCGGGGAGCTGTTTTTT.

V is TRBV6-5 and J is TRBJ1-4, with D possibly being TRBD1 (6 bases). CDR1 and CDR2 from the germline V gene are MNHEY and SVGAGI. Trimming left V 7 bases short and J 8 bases short, with 17 bases between. This CDR3 is 14 amino acids long. CDR3 amino acids: CASIKLGGGEKLFF. CDR3 DNA: TGTGCCAGCATAAAGTTAGGGGGAGGAGAAAAACTGTTTTTT.

This clone appeared a single time. V usage is TRBV6-6 and J usage is TRBJ1-1; D is ambiguous. The CDR3 runs to 13 residues. The germline CDR1 and CDR2 sequences are MNHNY and SVGAGI (reference sequence). Trimming left V 7 bases short and J 1 base short, with 10 bases between. CDR3 amino acids: CASTFQANTEAFF. The CDR3 DNA sequence: TGTGCCAGCACCTTCCAAGCGAACACTGAAGCTTTCTTT.

Only a few counts were recorded for this clone. This sequence joins TRBV7-9 and TRBJ1-2, with 8 positions matching TRBD1. J lost 5 bases, V lost 5 bases, and 4 bases had no gene match. The CDR3 is 13 amino acids. Germline values: CDR1 SEHNR, CDR2 FQNEAQ (reference sequence). This CDR3 reads CASSLRTGYGYTF. The CDR3 DNA reads as TGTGCCAGCAGCCTCCGGACAGGGTATGGCTACACCTTC.

The rearrangement uses TRBV19 and TRBJ1-2; TRBD1 aligns across 9 bases. CDR3 length equals 15 residues. CDR1 is LNHDA and CDR2 is SQIVND in the germline V gene (reference sequence). J lost 4 bases, V lost 3 bases, and 6 bases had no gene match. CDR3: CASSIGKQGAYGYTF. Here the CDR3 DNA reads TGTGCCAGTAGTATCGGAAAACAGGGGGCCTATGGCTACACCTTC.

The chain is built from TRBV3-1 (or the pseudogene TRBV3-2) and TRBJ2-7; 8 positions match TRBD2. This CDR3 has 12 amino acids. Germline V gene sequence: CDR1 LGHDT, CDR2 YNNKEL (reference sequence). V gave up 3 bases and J gave up 6 bases; unmatched junction bases: 1. The CDR3 DNA sequence: TGTGCCAGCAGCCATAGCGGGGCCGAGCAGTACGTC. The encoded protein is CASSHSGAEQYV.

The rearrangement uses TRBV21-1 and TRBJ2-1; the listed D gene, TRBD2, was not tested against the DNA. TRBV21-1 is a known pseudogene. The CDR3 contains 17 residues. CDR3 region: CASSDPNSGGARNEQFF. In nucleotides, the CDR3 is TGTGCCAGCAGCGATCCTAATAGCGGGGGGGCGCGGAATGAGCAGTTCTTC.

The rearrangement joins TRBV7-4 to TRBJ1-4, with a weak D call TRBD1 (6 bases). This CDR3 has 17 residues. Trimming pared 2 bases from V and 8 bases from J, leaving 21 bases between. Germline CDR1 is SGHVT and CDR2 is SQSDAQ. Here the CDR3 reads CASSLRWQGREVEKLFF. In nucleotides, the CDR3 is TGTGCCAGCAGCTTAAGGTGGCAGGGGCGAGAAGTCGAAAAACTGTTTTTT.

The chain carries TRBV3-1 (or the pseudogene TRBV3-2) and TRBJ1-6, with D unclear. The V end lost 0 bases, the J end lost 5 bases, and 11 bases lay between the germline ends. This CDR3 spans 16 amino acids. The germline V gene has CDR1 LGHDT and CDR2 YNNKEL (reference sequence). CDR3 in amino acids: CASSQDLGSNNSPLHF. The DNA for the CDR3 is TGTGCCAGCAGCCAAGATCTAGGGTCAAATAATTCACCCCTCCACTTT.

The chain couples TRBV5-4 to TRBJ2-1; a possible D gene is TRBD2 (5 bases). Per the germline V gene, CDR1 is SGHNT and CDR2 is YYREEE (reference sequence). This CDR3 comprises 15 residues. V was cut by 0 bases and J by 8 bases, with 15 bases left in between. CDR3 loop: CASSLDGKPWDEQFF. CDR3 nucleotide sequence: TGTGCCAGCAGCTTGGACGGGAAACCATGGGATGAGCAGTTCTTC.

The CDR3 coding sequence is TGCGCCAGCAGCTTGGCGACAGGGGCTGGAAACACCATATATTTT. It translates to CASSLATGAGNTIYF. The chain joins TRBV5-1 to TRBJ1-3, with 8 nucleotides matching TRBD1. CDR1 and CDR2 from the germline V gene are SGHRS and YFSETQ. Germline trimming cut 0 bases from V and 2 bases from J; bases unmatched to any gene: 1. The CDR3 length is 15 residues. Variable domain in full (rest from reference TRBV5-1 and TRBJ1-3): KAGVTQTPRYLIKTRGQQVTLSCSPISGHRSVSWYQQTPGQGLQFLFEYFSETQRNKGNFPGRFSGRQFSNSRSEMNVSTLELGDSALYLCASSLATGAGNTIYFGEGSWLTVV.

This chain links TRBV6-2 or TRBV6-3 with TRBJ1-6; the D is unclear. V lost 2 bases and J lost 12, with 14 bases in between. CDR1 and CDR2 (germline): MNHEY, SVGEGT. The CDR3 contains 14 residues. DNA of the CDR3: TGTGCCAGCAGTTACCCGCCCCCTGAAGGACCCCTCCACTTT. Protein: CASSYPPPEGPLHF.

The V and J genes are TRBV30 and TRBJ2-2; D gene uncertain. The germline V gene encodes CDR1 GTSNPN and CDR2 SVGIG (reference sequence). V lost 4 bases and J 4 bases, leaving 7 bases between the germline ends. CDR3 length: 12 amino acids. CDR3 loop: CAWNRGTGELFF. The CDR3 region has the DNA TGTGCCTGGAATAGAGGCACCGGGGAGCTGTTTTTT.

DNA of the CDR3: TGTGCCAGCAGTTACCTCAGACAGGGGGGACAAGAGACCCAGTACTTC. As protein: CASSYLRQGGQETQYF. The chain has TRBV6-5 and TRBJ2-5; 9 bases align to TRBD1. In germline, CDR1 is MNHEY, CDR2 SVGAGI. V dropped 2 bases and J dropped 2; count of bases not matched to a gene: 6. The CDR3 length is 16 residues.

This clone has just one count. The rearrangement uses TRBV5-1 and TRBJ2-2; D possibly matches TRBD1 or TRBD2 (5 bases each). This CDR3 is 14 amino acids long. The germline V gene has CDR1 SGHRS and CDR2 YFSETQ. With 7 bases removed from V and 2 bases from J, the gap between germline ends came to 12 bases. Written as DNA, the CDR3 is TGCGCCAGCTTTCGAGGGGATAACACCGGGGAGCTGTTTTTT. Encoded protein: CASFRGDNTGELFF. The variable domain in full, with the rest retrieved from reference TRBV5-1 and TRBJ2-2, is KAGVTQTPRYLIKTRGQQVTLSCSPISGHRSVSWYQQTPGQGLQFLFEYFSETQRNKGNFPGRFSGRQFSNSRSEMNVSTLELGDSALYLCASFRGDNTGELFFGEGSRLTVL.

The gene calls are TRBV5-5 and TRBJ1-4; weak D call: TRBD1 (5 bases). Trimming cost V 4 bases and J 7 bases, with 14 bases left between them. The CDR3 is 14 amino acids. Looked up from germline, CDR1 is SGHKS and CDR2 is YYEKEE (reference sequence). The CDR3 DNA is TGTGCCAGCAGCGGCCGGGACGATGGTGAAAAACTGTTTTTT. Its protein product is CASSGRDDGEKLFF.

The chain recombines TRBV6-5 with TRBJ1-1, with D possibly TRBD1 on 6 matching bases. V lost 0 bases to trimming and J lost 5 bases, with 13 bases between them. CDR1 is MNHEY, CDR2 SVGAGI, per germline. This CDR3 has 15 residues. CDR3 bases: TGTGCCAGCAGTTACTCGGAGGGGGTGGCGACTGAAGCTTTCTTT. Translating it yields CASSYSEGVATEAFF.

This clone turned up a few times. The V and J genes are TRBV19 and TRBJ1-6; D not resolved. The CDR3 length is 15 residues. V was trimmed by 0 bases and J by 11 bases, leaving 14 bases between them. Germline-derived CDR1 and CDR2 are LNHDA and SQIVND (reference sequence). CDR3 sequence: CASSIDLGVLTPLHF. CDR3 nucleotides: TGTGCCAGTAGTATAGATCTTGGGGTTCTGACACCCCTCCACTTT.

The chain couples TRBV5-1 to TRBJ2-5; 7 bases are a match to TRBD1. This CDR3 contains 14 residues. CDR1 and CDR2 (germline): SGHRS, YFSETQ. V trimming: 0 bases; J trimming: 6 bases; junction bases outside the gene matches: 5. In DNA form, the CDR3 reads TGCGCCAGCAGCTTGGTGACAGGGCAGAAGACCCAGTACTTC. Protein product: CASSLVTGQKTQYF. Based on the CDR3 plus reference TRBV5-1 and TRBJ2-5, the full variable domain is KAGVTQTPRYLIKTRGQQVTLSCSPISGHRSVSWYQQTPGQGLQFLFEYFSETQRNKGNFPGRFSGRQFSNSRSEMNVSTLELGDSALYLCASSLVTGQKTQYFGPGTRLLVL.

This sequence joins TRBV11-2 and TRBJ1-1, with a weak D call TRBD1 (6 bases). Germline CDR1 and CDR2: SGHAT and FQNNGV. The V end lost 5 bases, the J end lost 4 bases, and 17 bases lay between the germline ends. The length of the CDR3 is 15 residues. The CDR3 DNA follows: TGTGCCAGCAGCCCGAACGGGAGGGGGTCCACTGAAGCTTTCTTT. Translated: CASSPNGRGSTEAFF.

The chain carries TRBV27 and TRBJ2-7; the D call may be TRBD1 or TRBD2 (5 bases each). There are 15 residues in the CDR3. From germline, CDR1 is MNHEY and CDR2 SMNVEV (reference sequence). V was cut by 3 bases and J by 1 base, with 13 bases left in between. CDR3 bases: TGTGCCAGCAGTTTGAAGAGGGGTTGGTCCTACGAGCAGTACGTC. Protein sequence: CASSLKRGWSYEQYV.

The rearrangement joins TRBV6-1 to TRBJ2-7; maybe TRBD2 (6 bases). Looked up from germline, CDR1 is MNHNS and CDR2 is SASEGT. This CDR3 region has 15 residues. V shed 3 bases and J shed 0 bases, with 12 bases lying between them. Here the CDR3 reads CASSEGGPGSYEQYV. As DNA, the CDR3 is TGTGCCAGCAGTGAGGGAGGCCCCGGCTCCTACGAGCAGTACGTC.

The chain couples TRBV10-2 to TRBJ2-2, with D uncertain. Germline CDR1 is WSHSY and CDR2 is SAAADI. V dropped 7 bases and J dropped 2 bases, with 17 bases sitting between them. This CDR3 is built from 16 residues. The CDR3 sequence is CASTAALTINTGELFF. The DNA for the CDR3 is TGCGCCAGCACCGCAGCACTCACCATAAACACCGGGGAGCTGTTTTTT.